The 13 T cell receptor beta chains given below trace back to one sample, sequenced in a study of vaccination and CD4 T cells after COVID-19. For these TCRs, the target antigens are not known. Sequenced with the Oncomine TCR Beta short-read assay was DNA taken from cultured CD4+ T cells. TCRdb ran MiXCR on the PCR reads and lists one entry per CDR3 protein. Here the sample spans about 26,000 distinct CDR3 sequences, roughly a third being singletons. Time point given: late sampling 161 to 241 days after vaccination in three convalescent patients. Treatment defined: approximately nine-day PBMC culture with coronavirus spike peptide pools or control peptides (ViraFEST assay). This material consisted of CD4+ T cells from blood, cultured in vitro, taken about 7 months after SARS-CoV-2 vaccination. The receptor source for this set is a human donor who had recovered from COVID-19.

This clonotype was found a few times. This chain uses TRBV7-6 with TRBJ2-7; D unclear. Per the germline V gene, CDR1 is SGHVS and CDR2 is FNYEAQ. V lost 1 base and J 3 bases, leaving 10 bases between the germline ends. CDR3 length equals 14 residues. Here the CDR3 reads CASSLDRYSYEQYF. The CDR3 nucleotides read TGTGCCAGCAGCTTAGATAGGTACAGCTACGAGCAGTACTTC.

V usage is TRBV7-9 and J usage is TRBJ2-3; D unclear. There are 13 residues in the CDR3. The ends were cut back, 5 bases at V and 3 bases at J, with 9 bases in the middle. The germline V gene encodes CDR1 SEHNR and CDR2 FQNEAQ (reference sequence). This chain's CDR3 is CASSPRGTDTQYF. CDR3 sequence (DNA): TGTGCCAGCAGCCCCCGCGGAACAGATACGCAGTATTTT.

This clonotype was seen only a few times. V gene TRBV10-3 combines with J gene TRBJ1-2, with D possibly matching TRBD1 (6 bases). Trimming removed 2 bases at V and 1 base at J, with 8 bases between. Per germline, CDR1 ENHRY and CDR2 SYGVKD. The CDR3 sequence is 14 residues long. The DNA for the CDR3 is TGTGCCATCAGTGAGGGGGGGCATAACTATGGCTACACCTTC. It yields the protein CAISEGGHNYGYTF.

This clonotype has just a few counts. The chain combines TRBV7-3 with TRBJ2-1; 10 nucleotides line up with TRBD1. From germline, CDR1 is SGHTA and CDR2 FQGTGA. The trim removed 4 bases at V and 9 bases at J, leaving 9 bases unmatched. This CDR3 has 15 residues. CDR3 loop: CASSSGTGEFSEQFF. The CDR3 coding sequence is TGTGCCAGCAGCTCAGGGACAGGGGAGTTCAGTGAGCAGTTCTTC.

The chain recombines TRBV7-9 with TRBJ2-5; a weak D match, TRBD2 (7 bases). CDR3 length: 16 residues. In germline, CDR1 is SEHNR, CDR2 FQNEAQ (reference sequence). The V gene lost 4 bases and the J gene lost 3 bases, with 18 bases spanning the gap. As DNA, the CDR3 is TGTGCCAGCAGCTCGTGGCCAAGGGGGGGGGAAGAGACCCAGTACTTC. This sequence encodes CASSSWPRGGEETQYF.

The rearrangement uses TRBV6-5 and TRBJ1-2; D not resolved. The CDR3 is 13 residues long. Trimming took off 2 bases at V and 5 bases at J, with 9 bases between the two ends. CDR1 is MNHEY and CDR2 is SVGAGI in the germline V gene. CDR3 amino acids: CASSYAQSYGYTF. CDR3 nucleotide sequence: TGTGCCAGCAGTTACGCCCAGTCATATGGCTACACCTTC.

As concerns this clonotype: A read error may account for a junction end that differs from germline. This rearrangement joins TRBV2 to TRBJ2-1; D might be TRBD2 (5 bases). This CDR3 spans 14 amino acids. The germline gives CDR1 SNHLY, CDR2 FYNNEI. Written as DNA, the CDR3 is TGTGCCAGCATTGAACGGGAATCCTACAATGAGCAGTTCTTC. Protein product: CASIERESYNEQFF.

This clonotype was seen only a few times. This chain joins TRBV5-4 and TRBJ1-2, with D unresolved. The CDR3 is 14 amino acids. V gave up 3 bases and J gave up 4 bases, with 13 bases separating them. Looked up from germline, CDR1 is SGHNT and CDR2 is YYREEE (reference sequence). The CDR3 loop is CASSYGRSSYGYTF. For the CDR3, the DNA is TGTGCCAGCAGCTACGGACGGTCCTCCTATGGCTACACCTTC.

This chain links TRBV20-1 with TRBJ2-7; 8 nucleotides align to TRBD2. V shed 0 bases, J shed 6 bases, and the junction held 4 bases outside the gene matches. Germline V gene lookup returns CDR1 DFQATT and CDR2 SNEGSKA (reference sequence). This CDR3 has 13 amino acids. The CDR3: CSAREAGDSEQYF. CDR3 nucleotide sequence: TGCAGTGCTAGAGAAGCGGGAGACTCCGAGCAGTACTTC.

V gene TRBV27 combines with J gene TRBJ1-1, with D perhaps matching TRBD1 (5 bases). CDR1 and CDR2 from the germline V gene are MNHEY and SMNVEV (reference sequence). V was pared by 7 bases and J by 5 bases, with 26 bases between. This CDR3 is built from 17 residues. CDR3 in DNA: TGTGCCAGCAATCGGGACCTCGTCCCAGGGAGGGGTACTGAAGCTTTCTTT. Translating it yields CASNRDLVPGRGTEAFF.

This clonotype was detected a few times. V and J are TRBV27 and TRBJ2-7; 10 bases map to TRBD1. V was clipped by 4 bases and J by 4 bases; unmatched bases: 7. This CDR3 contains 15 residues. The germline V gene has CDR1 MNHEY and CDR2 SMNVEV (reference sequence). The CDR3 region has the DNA TGTGCCAGCAGTTCCCTCGGACAGGGGGTTTACGAGCAGTACTTC. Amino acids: CASSSLGQGVYEQYF.

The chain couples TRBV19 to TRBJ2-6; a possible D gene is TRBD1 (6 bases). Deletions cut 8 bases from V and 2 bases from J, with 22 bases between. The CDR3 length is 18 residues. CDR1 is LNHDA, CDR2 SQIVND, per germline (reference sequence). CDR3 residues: CASSPDRGISAGANVLTF. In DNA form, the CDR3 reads TGTGCCAGTTCCCCGGACAGAGGAATTTCCGCTGGGGCCAACGTCCTGACTTTC.

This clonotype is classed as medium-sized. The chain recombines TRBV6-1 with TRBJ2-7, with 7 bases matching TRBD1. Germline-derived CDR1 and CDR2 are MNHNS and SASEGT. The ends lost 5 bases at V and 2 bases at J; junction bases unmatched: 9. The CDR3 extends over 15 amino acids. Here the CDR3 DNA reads TGTGCCAGCAGTACCCCGGGACAGACTCCCTACGAGCAGTACTTC. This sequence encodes CASSTPGQTPYEQYF.